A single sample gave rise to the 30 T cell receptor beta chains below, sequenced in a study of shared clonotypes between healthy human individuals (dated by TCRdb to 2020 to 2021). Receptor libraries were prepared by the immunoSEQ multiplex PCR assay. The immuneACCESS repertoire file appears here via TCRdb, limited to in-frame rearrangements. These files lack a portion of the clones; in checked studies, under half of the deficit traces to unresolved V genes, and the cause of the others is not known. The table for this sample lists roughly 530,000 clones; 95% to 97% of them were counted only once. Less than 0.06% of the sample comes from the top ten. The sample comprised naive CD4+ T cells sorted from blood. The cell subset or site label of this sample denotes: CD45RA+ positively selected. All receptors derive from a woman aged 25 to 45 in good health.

The CDR3 nucleotides are TGTGCCAGCAGCGGGACTCCGCCAGTTGAGCAGTTCTTC. It is translated as CASSGTPPVEQFF. J is TRBJ2-1 and V is TRBV11-2; maybe TRBD2 (6 bases). Trimming shortened V by 5 bases and J by 9 bases, and 14 bases separated the two germline ends. The CDR3 has 13 residues. Germline CDR1 and CDR2: SGHAT and FQNNGV.

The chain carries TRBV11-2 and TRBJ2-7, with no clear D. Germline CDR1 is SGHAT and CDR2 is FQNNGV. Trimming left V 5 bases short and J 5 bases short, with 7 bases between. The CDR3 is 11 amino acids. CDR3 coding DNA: TGTGCCAGCAGCCCACATAACGAGCAGTACTTC. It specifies CASSPHNEQYF.

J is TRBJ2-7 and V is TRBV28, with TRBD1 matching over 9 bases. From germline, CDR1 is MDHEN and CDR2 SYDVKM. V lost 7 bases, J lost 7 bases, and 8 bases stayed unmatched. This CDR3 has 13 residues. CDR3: CASNPGQGREQYF. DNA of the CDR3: TGTGCCAGCAACCCGGGACAGGGTCGTGAGCAGTACTTC.

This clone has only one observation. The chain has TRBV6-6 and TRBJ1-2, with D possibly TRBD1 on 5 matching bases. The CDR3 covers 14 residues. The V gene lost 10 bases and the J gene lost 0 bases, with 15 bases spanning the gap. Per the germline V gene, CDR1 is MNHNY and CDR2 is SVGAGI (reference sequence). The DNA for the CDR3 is TGTGCCACACATTCAGGGATCCCTAACTATGGCTACACCTTC. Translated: CATHSGIPNYGYTF.

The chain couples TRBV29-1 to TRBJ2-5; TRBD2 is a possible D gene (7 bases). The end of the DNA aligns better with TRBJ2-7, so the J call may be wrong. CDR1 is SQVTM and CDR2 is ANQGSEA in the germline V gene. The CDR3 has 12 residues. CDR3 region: CSVARRGGEQYF. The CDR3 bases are TGCAGCGTTGCCCGAAGGGGGGGCGAGCAGTACTTC.

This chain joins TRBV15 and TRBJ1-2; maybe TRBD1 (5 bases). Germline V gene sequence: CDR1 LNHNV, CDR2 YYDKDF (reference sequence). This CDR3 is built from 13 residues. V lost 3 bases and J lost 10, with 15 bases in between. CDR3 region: CATSRVGGRFYTF. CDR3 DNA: TGTGCCACCAGCAGGGTGGGGGGGAGATTCTACACCTTC.

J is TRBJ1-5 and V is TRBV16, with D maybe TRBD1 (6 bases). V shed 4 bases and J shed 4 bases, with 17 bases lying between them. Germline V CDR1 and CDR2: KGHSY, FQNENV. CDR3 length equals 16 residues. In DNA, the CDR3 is TGTGCCAGCAGCCCGACTATGAGCAGGGGTAATCAGCCCCAGCATTTT. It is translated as CASSPTMSRGNQPQHF.

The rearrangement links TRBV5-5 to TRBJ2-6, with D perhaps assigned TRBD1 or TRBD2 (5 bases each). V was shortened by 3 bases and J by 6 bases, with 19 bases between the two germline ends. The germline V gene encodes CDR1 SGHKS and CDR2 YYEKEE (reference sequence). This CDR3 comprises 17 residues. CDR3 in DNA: TGTGCCAGCAGCTCGGCCTTACTAGGGGCGGCGGCCAACGTCCTGACTTTC. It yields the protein CASSSALLGAAANVLTF. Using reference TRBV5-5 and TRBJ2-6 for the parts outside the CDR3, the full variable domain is DAGVTQSPTHLIKTRGQQVTLRCSPISGHKSVSWYQQVLGQGPQFIFQYYEKEERGRGNFPDRFSARQFPNYSSELNVNALLLGDSALYLCASSSALLGAAANVLTFGAGSRLTVL.

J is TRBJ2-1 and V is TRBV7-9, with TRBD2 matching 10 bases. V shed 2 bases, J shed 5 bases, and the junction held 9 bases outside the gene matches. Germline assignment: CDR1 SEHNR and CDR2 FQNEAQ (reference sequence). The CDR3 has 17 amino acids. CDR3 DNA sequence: TGTGCCAGCAGCTTATCGCCCGGACTAGCGGCCAACAATGAGCAGTTCTTC. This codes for CASSLSPGLAANNEQFF.

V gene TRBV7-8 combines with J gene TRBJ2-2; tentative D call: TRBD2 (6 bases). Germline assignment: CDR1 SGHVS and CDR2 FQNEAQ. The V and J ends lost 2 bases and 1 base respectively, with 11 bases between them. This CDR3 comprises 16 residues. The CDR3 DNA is TGTGCCAGCAGCTTAACGGGAGTAAGGAACACCGGGGAGCTGTTTTTT. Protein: CASSLTGVRNTGELFF.

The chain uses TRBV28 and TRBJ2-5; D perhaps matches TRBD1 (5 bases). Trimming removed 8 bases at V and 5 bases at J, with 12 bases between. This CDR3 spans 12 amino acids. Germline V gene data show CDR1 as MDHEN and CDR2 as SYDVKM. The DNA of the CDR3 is TGTGCCAGCGGGTCCCCAGGGGAGACCCAGTACTTC. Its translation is CASGSPGETQYF.

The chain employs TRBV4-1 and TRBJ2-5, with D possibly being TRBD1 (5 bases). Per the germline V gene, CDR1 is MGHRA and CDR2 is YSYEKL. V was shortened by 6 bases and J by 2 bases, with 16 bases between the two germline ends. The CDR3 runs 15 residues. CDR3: CASSRLPGLQETQYF. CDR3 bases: TGCGCCAGCAGTCGCCTACCAGGGCTTCAAGAGACCCAGTACTTC.

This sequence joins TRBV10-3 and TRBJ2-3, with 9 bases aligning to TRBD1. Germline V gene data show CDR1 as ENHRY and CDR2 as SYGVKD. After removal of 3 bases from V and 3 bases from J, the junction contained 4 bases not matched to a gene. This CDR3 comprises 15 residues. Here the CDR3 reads CAISERQGGTDTQYF. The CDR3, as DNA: TGTGCCATCAGTGAACGACAGGGGGGAACAGATACGCAGTATTTT.

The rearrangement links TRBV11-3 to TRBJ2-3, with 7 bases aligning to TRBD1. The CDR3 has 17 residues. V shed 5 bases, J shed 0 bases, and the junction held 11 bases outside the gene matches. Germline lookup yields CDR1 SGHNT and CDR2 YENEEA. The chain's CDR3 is CASSPGVGGLSTDTQYF. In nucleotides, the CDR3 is TGTGCCAGCAGCCCAGGGGTAGGGGGCCTTAGCACAGATACGCAGTATTTT.

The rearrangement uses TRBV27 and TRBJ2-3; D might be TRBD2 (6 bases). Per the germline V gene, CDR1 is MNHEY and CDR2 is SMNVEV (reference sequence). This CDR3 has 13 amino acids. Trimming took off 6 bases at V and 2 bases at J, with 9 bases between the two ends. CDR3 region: CASSRRDTDTQYF. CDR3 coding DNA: TGTGCCAGCAGCCGGCGGGACACAGATACGCAGTATTTT.

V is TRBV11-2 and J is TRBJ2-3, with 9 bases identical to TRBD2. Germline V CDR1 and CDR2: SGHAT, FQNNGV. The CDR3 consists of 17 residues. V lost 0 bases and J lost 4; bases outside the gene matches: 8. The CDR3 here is CASSLDTREGGADTQYF. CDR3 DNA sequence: TGTGCCAGCAGCTTAGATACGCGGGAGGGCGGGGCAGATACGCAGTATTTT. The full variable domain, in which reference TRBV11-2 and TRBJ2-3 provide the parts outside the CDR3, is EAGVAQSPRYKIIEKRQSVAFWCNPISGHATLYWYQQILGQGPKLLIQFQNNGVVDDSQLPKDRFSAERLKGVDSTLKIQPAKLEDSAVYLCASSLDTREGGADTQYFGPGTRLTVL.

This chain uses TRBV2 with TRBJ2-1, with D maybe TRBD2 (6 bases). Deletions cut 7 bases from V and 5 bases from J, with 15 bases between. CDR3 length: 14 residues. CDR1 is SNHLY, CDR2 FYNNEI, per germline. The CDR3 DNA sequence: TGTGCCAGCACCCGGAGGGCACGGAACAATGAGCAGTTCTTC. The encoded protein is CASTRRARNNEQFF. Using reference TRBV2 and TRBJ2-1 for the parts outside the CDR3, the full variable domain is EPEVTQTPSHQVTQMGQEVILRCVPISNHLYFYWYRQILGQKVEFLVSFYNNEISEKSEIFDDQFSVERPDGSNFTLKIRSTKLEDSAMYFCASTRRARNNEQFFGPGTRLTVL.

CDR3 in DNA: TGTGCCAGCAGCTTGAAGGGACAGGGGATCGGGGAGCTGTTTTTT. It specifies CASSLKGQGIGELFF. The chain employs TRBV5-4 and TRBJ2-2; 10 bases fit TRBD1. Germline V gene data show CDR1 as SGHNT and CDR2 as YYREEE (reference sequence). V was clipped by 1 base and J by 7 bases; unmatched bases: 4. CDR3 length equals 15 residues.

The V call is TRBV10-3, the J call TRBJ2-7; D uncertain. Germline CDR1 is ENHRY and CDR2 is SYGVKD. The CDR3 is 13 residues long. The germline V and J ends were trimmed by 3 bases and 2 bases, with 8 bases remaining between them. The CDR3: CAISEKQTYEQYF. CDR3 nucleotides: TGTGCCATCAGTGAAAAGCAGACCTACGAGCAGTACTTC.

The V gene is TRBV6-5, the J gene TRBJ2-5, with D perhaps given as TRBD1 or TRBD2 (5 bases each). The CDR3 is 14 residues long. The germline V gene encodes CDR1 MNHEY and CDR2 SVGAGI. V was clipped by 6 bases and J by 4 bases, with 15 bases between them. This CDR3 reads CASRTPGGGETQYF. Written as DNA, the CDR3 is TGTGCCAGCAGGACTCCAGGTGGGGGAGAGACCCAGTACTTC.

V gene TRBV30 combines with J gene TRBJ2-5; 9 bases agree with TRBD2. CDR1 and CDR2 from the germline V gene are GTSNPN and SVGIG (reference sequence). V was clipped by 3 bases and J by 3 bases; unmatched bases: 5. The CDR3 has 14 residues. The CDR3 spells CAWRAGGHKETQYF. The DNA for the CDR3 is TGTGCCTGGAGGGCGGGAGGGCACAAAGAGACCCAGTACTTC.

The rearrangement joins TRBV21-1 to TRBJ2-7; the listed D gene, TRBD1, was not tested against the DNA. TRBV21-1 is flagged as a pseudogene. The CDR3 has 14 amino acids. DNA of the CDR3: TGTGCCAGCAAAATCGGACAGGGGGCCTTCGAGCAGTACTTC. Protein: CASKIGQGAFEQYF.

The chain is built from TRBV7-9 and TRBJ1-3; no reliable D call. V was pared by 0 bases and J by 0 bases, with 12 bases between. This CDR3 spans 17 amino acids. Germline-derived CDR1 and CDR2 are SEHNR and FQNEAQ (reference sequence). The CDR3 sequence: CASSLALGILSGNTIYF. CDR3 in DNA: TGTGCCAGCAGCTTAGCGCTGGGAATCCTCTCTGGAAACACCATATATTTT.

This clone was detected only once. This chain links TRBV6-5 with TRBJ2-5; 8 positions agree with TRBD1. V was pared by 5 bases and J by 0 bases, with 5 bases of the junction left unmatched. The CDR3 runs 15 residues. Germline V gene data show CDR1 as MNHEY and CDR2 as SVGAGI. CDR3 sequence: CASSGTGGYQETQYF. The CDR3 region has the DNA TGTGCCAGCAGTGGAACAGGGGGGTACCAAGAGACCCAGTACTTC.

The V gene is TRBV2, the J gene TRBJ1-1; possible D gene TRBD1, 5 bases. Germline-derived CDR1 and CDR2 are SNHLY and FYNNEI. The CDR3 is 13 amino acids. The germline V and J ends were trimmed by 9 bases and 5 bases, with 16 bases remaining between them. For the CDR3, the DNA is TGTGCCAGGGGGGTCAGGGCGGAAACTGAAGCTTTCTTT. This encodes CARGVRAETEAFF.

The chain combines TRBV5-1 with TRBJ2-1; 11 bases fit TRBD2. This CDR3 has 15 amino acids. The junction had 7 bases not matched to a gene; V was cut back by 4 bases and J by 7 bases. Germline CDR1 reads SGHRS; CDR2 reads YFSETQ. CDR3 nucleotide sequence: TGCGCCAGCAGCACACTAGCGGGAGTTTCTAATGAGCAGTTCTTC. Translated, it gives CASSTLAGVSNEQFF. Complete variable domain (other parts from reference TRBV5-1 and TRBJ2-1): KAGVTQTPRYLIKTRGQQVTLSCSPISGHRSVSWYQQTPGQGLQFLFEYFSETQRNKGNFPGRFSGRQFSNSRSEMNVSTLELGDSALYLCASSTLAGVSNEQFFGPGTRLTVL.

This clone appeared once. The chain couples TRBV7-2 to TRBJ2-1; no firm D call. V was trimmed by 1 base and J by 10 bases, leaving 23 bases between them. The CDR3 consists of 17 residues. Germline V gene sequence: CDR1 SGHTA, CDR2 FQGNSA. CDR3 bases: TGTGCCAGCAGCTTAGTGGCGACCCCTGCGATACAACACGAGCAGTTCTTC. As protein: CASSLVATPAIQHEQFF.

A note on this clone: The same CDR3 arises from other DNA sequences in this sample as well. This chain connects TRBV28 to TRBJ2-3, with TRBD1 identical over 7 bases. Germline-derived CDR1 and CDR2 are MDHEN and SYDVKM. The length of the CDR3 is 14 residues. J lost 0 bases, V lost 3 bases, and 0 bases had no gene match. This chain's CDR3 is CASSLTGSTDTQYF. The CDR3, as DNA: TGTGCCAGCAGTTTGACAGGGAGCACAGATACGCAGTATTTT. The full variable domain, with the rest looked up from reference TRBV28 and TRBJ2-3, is DVKVTQSSRYLVKRTGEKVFLECVQDMDHENMFWYRQDPGLGLRLIYFSYDVKMKEKGDIPEGYSVSREKKERFSLILESASTNQTSMYLCASSLTGSTDTQYFGPGTRLTVL.

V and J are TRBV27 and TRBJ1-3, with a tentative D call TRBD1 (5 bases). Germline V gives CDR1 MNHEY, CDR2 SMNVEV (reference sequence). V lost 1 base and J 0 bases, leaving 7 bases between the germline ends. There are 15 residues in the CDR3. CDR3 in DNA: TGTGCCAGCAGTTTATACAGGTCCTCTGGAAACACCATATATTTT. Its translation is CASSLYRSSGNTIYF.

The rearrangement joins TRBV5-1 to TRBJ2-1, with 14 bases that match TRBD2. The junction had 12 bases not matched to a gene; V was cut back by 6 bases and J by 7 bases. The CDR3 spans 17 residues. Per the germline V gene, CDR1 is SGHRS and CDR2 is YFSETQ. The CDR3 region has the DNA TGCGCCAGCACCCAGAGCCAGGGACTAGCGGGAGTTAATGAGCAGTTCTTC. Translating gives CASTQSQGLAGVNEQFF. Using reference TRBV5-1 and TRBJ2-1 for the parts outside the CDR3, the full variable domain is KAGVTQTPRYLIKTRGQQVTLSCSPISGHRSVSWYQQTPGQGLQFLFEYFSETQRNKGNFPGRFSGRQFSNSRSEMNVSTLELGDSALYLCASTQSQGLAGVNEQFFGPGTRLTVL.